The 10 T cell receptor beta chains below come from one sample, sequenced in a study of blood T cell repertoires in COVID-19. Clones were sequenced by immunoSEQ multiplex PCR, and TCRdb holds only the in-frame ones, with some missing. The data show roughly 150,000 clones, approximately 80% seen once. The sequenced sample was peripheral blood. The source is a woman in her fifties or sixties in a cohort sampled during active or convalescent COVID-19.

The V call is TRBV30, the J call TRBJ1-5; maybe TRBD1 (5 bases). Germline CDR1 and CDR2: GTSNPN and SVGIG (reference sequence). V was trimmed by 1 base and J by 9 bases, leaving 13 bases between them. The CDR3 is made up of 13 amino acids. The CDR3 loop is CAWSAGSGWPQHF. CDR3 sequence (DNA): TGTGCCTGGAGTGCAGGGTCGGGTTGGCCCCAGCATTTT.

The DNA for the CDR3 is TGTGCCAGCAGGGGACAGACCAGCAATCAGCCCCAGCATTTT. Translated, it gives CASRGQTSNQPQHF. The chain employs TRBV2 and TRBJ1-5; 7 bases are shared with TRBD1. This CDR3 region has 14 residues. Unmatched junction bases numbered 3, after V lost 6 bases and J lost 1 base. Germline lookup yields CDR1 SNHLY and CDR2 FYNNEI.

V and J are TRBV7-8 and TRBJ2-1, with D tentatively TRBD1 (6 bases). Germline values: CDR1 SGHVS, CDR2 FQNEAQ. Deletions cut 1 base from V and 6 bases from J, with 7 bases between. The CDR3 sequence is 13 residues long. CDR3 sequence (DNA): TGTGCCAGCAGCTTAGTCAGGGGCAATGAGCAGTTCTTC. Encoded protein: CASSLVRGNEQFF. Complete variable domain (other parts from reference TRBV7-8 and TRBJ2-1): GAGVSQSPRYKVAKRGQDVALRCDPISGHVSLFWYQQALGQGPEFLTYFQNEAQLDKSGLPSDRFFAERPEGSVSTLKIQRTQQEDSAVYLCASSLVRGNEQFFGPGTRLTVL.

The chain joins TRBV5-1 to TRBJ1-6; D gene unclear. Germline lookup yields CDR1 SGHRS and CDR2 YFSETQ. The CDR3 is 13 residues long. V was clipped by 0 bases and J by 9 bases, with 7 bases between them. The CDR3 sequence: CASSLGAGSPLHF. The CDR3 bases are TGCGCCAGCAGCTTGGGGGCGGGTTCACCCCTCCACTTT.

The rearrangement links TRBV3-1 (or the pseudogene TRBV3-2) to TRBJ2-2; weak D call: TRBD2 (6 bases). Germline CDR1 LGHDT, CDR2 YNNKEL (reference sequence). The V and J ends lost 4 bases and 3 bases respectively, with 12 bases between them. The CDR3 totals 15 residues. CDR3: CASSLRGSDTGELFF. The CDR3 DNA reads as TGTGCCAGCAGCCTACGGGGGAGCGACACCGGGGAGCTGTTTTTT.

The chain joins TRBV6-1 to TRBJ2-1; D call uncertain. Germline assignment: CDR1 MNHNS and CDR2 SASEGT. CDR3 length equals 15 residues. V was pared by 2 bases and J by 0 bases, with 8 bases between. Here the CDR3 reads CASSEIGSSYNEQFF. CDR3 in DNA: TGTGCCAGCAGTGAAATCGGTAGCTCCTACAATGAGCAGTTCTTC.

This chain uses TRBV12-3 or TRBV12-4 with TRBJ1-3; D perhaps matches TRBD1 (6 bases). V was trimmed by 6 bases and J by 10 bases, leaving 16 bases between them. There are 13 residues in the CDR3. This CDR3 reads CASRLTQGSTIYF. Written as DNA, the CDR3 is TGTGCCAGCAGATTGACACAGGGTAGTACCATATATTTT.

This rearrangement joins TRBV6-5 to TRBJ2-7; maybe TRBD2 (7 bases). V shed 2 bases and J shed 2 bases, with 13 bases lying between them. The CDR3 is made up of 15 amino acids. Looked up from germline, CDR1 is MNHEY and CDR2 is SVGAGI. The DNA for the CDR3 is TGTGCCAGCAGTTACCGGGGGGACATACCCTACGAGCAGTACTTC. Translating it yields CASSYRGDIPYEQYF.

This clone was seen only once. V is TRBV5-6 and J is TRBJ1-2; the D gene is possibly TRBD1 (5 bases). CDR1 is SGHDT and CDR2 is YYEEEE in the germline V gene. This CDR3 spans 15 amino acids. The ends were cut back, 3 bases at V and 4 bases at J, with 16 bases in the middle. CDR3 sequence (DNA): TGTGCCAGCAGCTGGACCAATACAGGCTCCTATGGCTACACCTTC. This encodes CASSWTNTGSYGYTF.

The rearrangement links TRBV19 to TRBJ2-3, with TRBD2 identical over 7 bases. The CDR3 spans 15 residues. Germline V CDR1 and CDR2: LNHDA, SQIVND (reference sequence). The junction had 5 bases not matched to a gene; V was cut back by 2 bases and J by 3 bases. This chain's CDR3 is CASSIRSRETDTQYF. The CDR3, as DNA: TGTGCCAGTAGTATACGGTCGCGGGAGACAGATACGCAGTATTTT.